These 11 T cell receptor beta chains originate from one sample sequenced in a study of blood T cell repertoires in COVID-19. The protocol was immunoSEQ multiplex PCR, while the TCRdb copy is restricted to in-frame clones and leaves out a portion. Of hundreds of thousands of clones listed, about 84% are singletons. Sequenced sample: PBMCs or T cells enriched from blood (not recorded which). These receptors all stem from a woman aged 40 to 49 with acute COVID-19.

This clone was seen once. V is TRBV9 and J is TRBJ2-3; 9 bases align to TRBD1. CDR1 SGDLS and CDR2 YYNGEE come from the germline V gene. The CDR3 is 14 amino acids. V was pared by 7 bases and J by 7 bases, with 10 bases of the junction left unmatched. The CDR3 region is CASAEGNRGHTQYF. The CDR3 nucleotides read TGTGCCAGCGCGGAGGGAAACAGGGGGCATACGCAGTATTTT.

This clone occurred a few times. J is TRBJ2-1 and V is TRBV4-3, with 7 bases fitting TRBD1. The CDR3 loop spans 15 amino acids. V shed 2 bases and J 2 bases; nucleotides not matched to a gene: 3. From germline, CDR1 is LGHNA and CDR2 YSLEER. CDR3 in amino acids: CASSQNRGPYNEQFF. In nucleotides, the CDR3 is TGCGCCAGCAGCCAAAACAGGGGTCCCTACAATGAGCAGTTCTTC.

At least ten counts were recorded for this clone. The rearrangement uses TRBV3-1 (or the pseudogene TRBV3-2) and TRBJ1-3; D remains unclear. With 2 bases removed from V and 4 bases from J, the gap between germline ends came to 12 bases. The CDR3 has 15 amino acids. Germline values: CDR1 LGHDT, CDR2 YNNKEL (reference sequence). This CDR3 reads CASSQRTAEGNTIYF. CDR3 DNA: TGTGCCAGCAGCCAACGGACTGCAGAAGGAAACACCATATATTTT.

This clone was seen just once. Other DNA sequences in the same sample also yield this CDR3. The V gene is TRBV18, the J gene TRBJ1-4, with 8 bases matching TRBD1. The V and J ends lost 4 bases and 4 bases, in that order; junction bases with no gene match: 2. The germline gives CDR1 KGHSH, CDR2 LQKENI. This CDR3 is 14 amino acids long. CDR3 bases: TGTGCCAGCTCACAGGGACAGGATAATGAAAAACTGTTTTTT. Translated, it gives CASSQGQDNEKLFF.

The V gene is TRBV5-4, the J gene TRBJ2-6; no clear D. The CDR3 is 16 residues long. Germline values: CDR1 SGHNT, CDR2 YYREEE (reference sequence). V was clipped by 4 bases and J by 0 bases, with 11 bases between them. The CDR3 DNA follows: TGTGCCAGCAGCCCATGGGCCGTCTCTGGGGCCAACGTCCTGACTTTC. It codes for CASSPWAVSGANVLTF.

This clone was counted a few times. The chain combines TRBV7-8 with TRBJ1-1, with D unclear. The CDR3 spans 15 residues. Looked up from germline, CDR1 is SGHVS and CDR2 is FQNEAQ. The ends were cut back, 5 bases at V and 1 base at J, with 14 bases in the middle. The CDR3 nucleotides are TGTGCCAGCAGCGCCCGAGGAGGCGCGAACACTGAAGCTTTCTTT. Residues: CASSARGGANTEAFF.

This chain links TRBV7-9 with TRBJ1-1, with D hard to call. The CDR3 has 15 amino acids. Germline V CDR1 and CDR2: SEHNR, FQNEAQ (reference sequence). Trimming shortened V by 6 bases and J by 0 bases, and 14 bases separated the two germline ends. CDR3 nucleotides: TGTGCCAGCAGATCGCAGGCCACAATGAACACTGAAGCTTTCTTT. Amino acids: CASRSQATMNTEAFF.

The chain carries TRBV7-2 and TRBJ2-2; TRBD2 matches at 8 bases. The CDR3 length is 14 residues. Per germline, CDR1 SGHTA and CDR2 FQGNSA. The J segment lost 4 bases and the V segment lost 6 bases, leaving 4 bases of the junction unmatched. This CDR3 reads CASRWSGSTGELFF. CDR3 nucleotide sequence: TGTGCCAGCAGATGGAGCGGGAGCACCGGGGAGCTGTTTTTT.

The chain recombines TRBV9 with TRBJ2-1; 13 nucleotides agree with TRBD2. CDR1 and CDR2 (germline): SGDLS, YYNGEE. The CDR3 has 15 residues. After removal of 3 bases from V and 9 bases from J, the junction contained 6 bases not matched to a gene. In nucleotides, the CDR3 is TGTGCCAGCAGCGCCCCCGGGACTAGCGGGGTTGAGCAGTTCTTC. Residues: CASSAPGTSGVEQFF.

The chain employs TRBV3-1 (or the pseudogene TRBV3-2) and TRBJ1-2; D unresolved. V was cut by 4 bases and J by 7 bases, with 13 bases left in between. This CDR3 region has 13 residues. Germline V gene sequence: CDR1 LGHDT, CDR2 YNNKEL (reference sequence). The CDR3 nucleotides read TGTGCCAGCAGCCCCCGGACGGAGGGTGGCTACACCTTC. Translated: CASSPRTEGGYTF.

CDR3 in DNA: TGTGCCAGCAGCCAGAAGTTAGCGATTTCGAACATTCAGTACTTC. As protein: CASSQKLAISNIQYF. The V and J genes are TRBV3-1 (or the pseudogene TRBV3-2) and TRBJ2-4; perhaps TRBD2 as D (5 bases). This CDR3 comprises 15 residues. Looked up from germline, CDR1 is LGHDT and CDR2 is YNNKEL (reference sequence). Trimming stripped 3 bases from V and 7 bases from J, with 16 bases between.